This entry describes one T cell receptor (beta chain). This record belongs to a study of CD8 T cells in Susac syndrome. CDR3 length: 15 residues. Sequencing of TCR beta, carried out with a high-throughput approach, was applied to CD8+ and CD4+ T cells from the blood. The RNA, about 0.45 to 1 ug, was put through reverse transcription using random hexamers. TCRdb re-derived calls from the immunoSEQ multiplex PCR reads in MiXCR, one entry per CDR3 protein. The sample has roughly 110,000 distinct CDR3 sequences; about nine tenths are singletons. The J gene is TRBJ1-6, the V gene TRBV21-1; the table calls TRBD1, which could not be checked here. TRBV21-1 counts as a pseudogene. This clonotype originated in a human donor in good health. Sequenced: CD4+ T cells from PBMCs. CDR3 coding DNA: TGTGCCAGCACCTGGAGTCGACAGAGTAATTCACCCCTCCACTTT. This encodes CASTWSRQSNSPLHF.